Listed below are T cell receptor beta chains from one sample, sequenced in a study of human T cells and chemical hapten exposure. TCRdb used MiXCR to reprocess the RACE reads, holding one entry per CDR3 protein. The sample records some 350,000 distinct CDR3 sequences, about 7% being singletons. The specimen was whole blood, collected in connection with sensitization to the hapten diphenylcyclopropenone (DPC). The source is a woman between 18 and 30 years old with alopecia areata. Some clones in this sample may be carry-over from other donors' samples. Both conserved end residues are part of each CDR3. D genes are given only for firm matches. Rows may omit the clone size; those that give it use once, few, many or a size class.

NA,many,TRBJ2-3,TRBV10-3,CAISAQGGKDTQYF,TGTGCCATCAGTGCTCAGGGCGGGAAGGATACGCAGTATTTT
TRBD2,many,TRBJ2-3,TRBV5-5,CASSLGTSPDTQYF,TGTGCCAGCAGCTTAGGGACTAGCCCTGATACGCAGTATTTT
NA,NA,TRBJ1-5,TRBV6-1,CASSVGNAQHF,TGTGCCAGCAGTGTTGGGAACGCCCAGCATTTT
NA,NA,TRBJ1-1,TRBV20-1,CSADYGAVDTEAFF,TGCAGTGCTGATTATGGGGCGGTGGATACTGAAGCTTTCTTT
TRBD1,few,TRBJ2-5,TRBV13,CASSSRADRHQEAQYF,TGTGCCAGCAGCTCGCGTGCGGACAGGCACCAAGAGGCCCAGTACTTC
NA,few,TRBJ2-5,TRBV13,CASSLQPAVGTQYF,TGTGCCAGCAGCTTACAGCCGGCCGTAGGGACCCAGTACTTC
NA,few,TRBJ2-4,TRBV5-1,CASSLVGQGENIQYF,TGCGCCAGCAGCTTGGTCGGGCAGGGTGAAAACATTCAGTACTTC
NA,few,TRBJ1-4,TRBV18,CASSPPGATNEKLFF,TGTGCCAGCTCCCCCCCGGGGGCCACTAATGAAAAACTGTTTTTT
NA,NA,TRBJ1-5,TRBV12-3/TRBV12-4,CASRGDGPNQPQHF,TGTGCCAGCAGGGGGGACGGCCCCAATCAGCCCCAGCATTTT
TRBD2,few,TRBJ2-1,TRBV29-1,CSVERAGGPGDEQFF,TGCAGCGTTGAACGGGCGGGGGGCCCCGGGGATGAGCAGTTCTTC
TRBD2,many,TRBJ2-5,TRBV5-1,CAGSSGGLQETQYF,TGCGCCGGATCTAGCGGGGGTCTCCAAGAGACCCAGTACTTC
NA,few,TRBJ2-4,TRBV6-5,CASSPTGGGHFQYF,TGTGCCAGCAGTCCCACAGGCGGGGGACATTTTCAGTACTTC
TRBD1,few,TRBJ1-2,TRBV2,CASSVRPGGDGYTF,TGTGCCAGCAGTGTGCGCCCAGGGGGGGATGGCTACACCTTC
NA,NA,TRBJ1-1,TRBV2,CASSPGLGDEAFF,TGTGCCAGCAGTCCTGGACTGGGCGATGAAGCTTTCTTT
NA,few,TRBJ1-2,TRBV6-5,CASSYSQGHYGYTF,TGTGCCAGCAGTTACTCTCAGGGACACTATGGCTACACCTTC
NA,NA,TRBJ1-1,TRBV5-5,CASSLYSRAKNTEAFF,TGTGCCAGCAGCTTATACTCGCGGGCAAAGAACACTGAAGCTTTCTTT
NA,many,TRBJ2-3,TRBV20-1,CSASSGGHDTQYF,TGCAGTGCTAGTTCGGGGGGCCACGATACGCAGTATTTT
TRBD1,many,TRBJ2-1,TRBV7-9,CASSALRQGQSGEQFF,TGTGCCAGCAGTGCCCTTAGACAGGGCCAGTCGGGGGAGCAGTTCTTC
NA,few,TRBJ1-1,TRBV18,CASSPVGERRNTEAFF,TGTGCCAGCTCCCCCGTTGGTGAGAGGAGGAACACTGAAGCTTTCTTT
NA,many,TRBJ2-1,TRBV12-3/TRBV12-4,CASIPPGSHGQFF,TGTGCCAGCATCCCCCCTGGGAGTCACGGGCAGTTCTTC
NA,many,TRBJ2-3,TRBV2,CASSEARDLPDTQYF,TGTGCCAGCAGTGAAGCGCGGGACCTACCAGATACGCAGTATTTT
NA,NA,TRBJ1-6,TRBV6-6,CASSYTGTTSSYNSPLHF,TGTGCCAGCAGTTACACGGGAACTACGAGCTCCTATAATTCACCCCTCCACTTT
NA,NA,TRBJ2-7,TRBV3-1,CASSQDDSSYEQYF,TGTGCCAGCAGCCAAGACGACAGCTCCTACGAGCAGTACTTC
TRBD2,NA,TRBJ2-3,TRBV4-3,CASRRGLEATDTQYF,TGCGCCAGTCGGCGGGGACTAGAGGCCACAGATACGCAGTATTTT
TRBD1,many,TRBJ1-2,TRBV6-5,CASSYSGGQARVGYTF,TGTGCCAGCAGTTACTCAGGGGGACAGGCGAGGGTCGGCTACACCTTC
NA,many,TRBJ1-6,TRBV6-6,CASSYSYNSPLHF,TGTGCCAGCAGTTACAGTTATAATTCACCCCTCCACTTT
TRBD2,NA,TRBJ2-3,TRBV4-2,CASSQDTSGVADTQYF,TGTGCCAGCAGCCAAGACACTAGCGGGGTGGCAGATACGCAGTATTTT
TRBD1,many,TRBJ2-3,TRBV10-3,CAISESGPGGMDTQYF,TGTGCCATCAGTGAGTCGGGGCCAGGGGGCATGGATACGCAGTATTTT
TRBD2,many,TRBJ2-5,TRBV27,CASRLTAGGLEETQYF,TGTGCCAGCAGGCTCACGGCGGGGGGGCTAGAAGAGACCCAGTACTTC